Only one count was recorded for the clone carrying this T cell receptor beta chain. The data stem from a study of T cell clones after liver transplantation. Overall study: Graft-donor-reactive sequences were compared with third-party-reactive TCRbeta sequences from pre-transplant mixed lymphocyte reactions.

Sequencing used immunoSEQ multiplex PCR; TCRdb keeps in-frame clones, though not all of them. The sample consists of about 51,000 clones, 85% to 90% of them appearing once. The TCR was taken from a human patient who received a liver transplant. T cells may partly derive from the graft donor. The starting material was CD8+ T cells from blood, obtained 12 months after liver transplant.

The CDR3 spells CASSQDLAGENEQFF. The CDR3 nucleotides are TGCGCCAGCAGCCAAGACCTAGCGGGAGAGAATGAGCAGTTCTTC. The chain recombines TRBV4-3 with TRBJ2-1, with 10 positions matching TRBD2. V lost 0 bases to trimming and J lost 7 bases; unmatched junction nucleotides: 3. The CDR3 runs 15 residues. Germline CDR1 reads LGHNA; CDR2 reads YSLEER.